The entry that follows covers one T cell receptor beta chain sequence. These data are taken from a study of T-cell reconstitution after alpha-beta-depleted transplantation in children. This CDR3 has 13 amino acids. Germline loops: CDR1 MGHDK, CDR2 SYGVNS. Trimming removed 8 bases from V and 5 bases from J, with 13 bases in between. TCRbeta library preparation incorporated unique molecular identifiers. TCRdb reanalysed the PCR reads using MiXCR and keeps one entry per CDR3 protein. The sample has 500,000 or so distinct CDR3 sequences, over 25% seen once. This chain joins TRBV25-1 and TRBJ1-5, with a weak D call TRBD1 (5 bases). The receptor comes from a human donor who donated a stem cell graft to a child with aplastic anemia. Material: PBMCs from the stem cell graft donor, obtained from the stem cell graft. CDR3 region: CASRGGLDQPQHF. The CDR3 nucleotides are TGTGCCAGCCGGGGGGGTCTGGATCAGCCCCAGCATTTT.